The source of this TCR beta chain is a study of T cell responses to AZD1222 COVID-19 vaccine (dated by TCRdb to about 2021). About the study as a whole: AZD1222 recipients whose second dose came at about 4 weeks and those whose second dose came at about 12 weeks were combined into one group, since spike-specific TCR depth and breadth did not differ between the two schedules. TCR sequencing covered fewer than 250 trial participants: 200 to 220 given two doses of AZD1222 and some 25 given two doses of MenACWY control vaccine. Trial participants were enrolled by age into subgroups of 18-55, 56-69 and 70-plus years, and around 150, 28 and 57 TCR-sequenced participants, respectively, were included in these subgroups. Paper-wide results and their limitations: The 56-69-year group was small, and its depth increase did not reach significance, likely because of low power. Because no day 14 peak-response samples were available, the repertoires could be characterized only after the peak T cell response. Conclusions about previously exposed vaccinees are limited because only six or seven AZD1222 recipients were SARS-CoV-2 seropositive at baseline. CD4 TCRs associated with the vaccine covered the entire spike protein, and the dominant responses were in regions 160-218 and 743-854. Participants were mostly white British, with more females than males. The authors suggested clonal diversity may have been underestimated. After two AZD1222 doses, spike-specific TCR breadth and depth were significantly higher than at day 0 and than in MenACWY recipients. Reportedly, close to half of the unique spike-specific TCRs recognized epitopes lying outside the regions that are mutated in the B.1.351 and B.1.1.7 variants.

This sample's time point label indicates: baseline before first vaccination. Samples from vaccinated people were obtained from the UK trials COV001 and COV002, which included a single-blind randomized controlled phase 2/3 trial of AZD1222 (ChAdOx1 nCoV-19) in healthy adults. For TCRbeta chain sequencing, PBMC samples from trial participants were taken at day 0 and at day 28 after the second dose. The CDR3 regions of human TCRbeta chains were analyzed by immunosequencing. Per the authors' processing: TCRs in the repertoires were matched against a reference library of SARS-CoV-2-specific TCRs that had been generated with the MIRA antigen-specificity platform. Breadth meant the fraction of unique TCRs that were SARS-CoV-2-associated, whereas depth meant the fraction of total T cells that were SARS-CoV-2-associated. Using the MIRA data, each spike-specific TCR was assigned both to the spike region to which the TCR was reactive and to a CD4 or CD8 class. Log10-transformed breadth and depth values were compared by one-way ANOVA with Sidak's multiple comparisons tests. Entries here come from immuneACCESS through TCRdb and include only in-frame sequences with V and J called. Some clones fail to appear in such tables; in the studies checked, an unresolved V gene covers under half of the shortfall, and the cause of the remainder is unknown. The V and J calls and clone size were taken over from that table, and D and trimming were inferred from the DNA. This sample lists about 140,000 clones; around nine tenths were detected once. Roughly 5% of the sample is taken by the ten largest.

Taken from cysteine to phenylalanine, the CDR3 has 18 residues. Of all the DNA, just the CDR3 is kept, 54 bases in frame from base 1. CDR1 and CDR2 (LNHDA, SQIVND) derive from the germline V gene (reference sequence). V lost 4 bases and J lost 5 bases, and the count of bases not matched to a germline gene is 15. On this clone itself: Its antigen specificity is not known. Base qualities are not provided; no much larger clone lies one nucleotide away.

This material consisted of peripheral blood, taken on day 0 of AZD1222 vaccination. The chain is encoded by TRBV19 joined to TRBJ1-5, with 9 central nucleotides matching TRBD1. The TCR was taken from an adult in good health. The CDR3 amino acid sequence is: CASSTGTGHPSIDQPQHF. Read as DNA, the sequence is TGTGCCAGTAGTACCGGGACAGGGCACCCTTCTATCGATCAGCCCCAGCATTTT.